The 10 T cell receptor beta chains below come from one sample, sequenced in a study of cytomegalovirus exposure and HLA in healthy donors. PCR amplification relied on 60 Vbeta primers (plus 13 Jbeta primers). The table came from immunoSEQ multiplex PCR; TCRdb's copy has only in-frame clones and leaves some out. This sample's clone table lists tens of thousands of clones. The specimen sequenced was PBMCs. The source is a woman between 40 and 55 years old in good health and CMV-seropositive.

The chain links TRBV2 to TRBJ2-7; D is perhaps TRBD2 (6 bases). Trimming pared 3 bases from V and 2 bases from J, leaving 8 bases between. CDR3 length: 13 residues. The germline gives CDR1 SNHLY, CDR2 FYNNEI. CDR3 loop: CASSDAGTYEQYF. The CDR3 region has the DNA TGTGCCAGCAGTGACGCGGGGACCTACGAGCAGTACTTC.

The chain links TRBV10-3 to TRBJ1-5, with D hard to call. The CDR3 is 15 residues long. Germline CDR1 and CDR2: ENHRY and SYGVKD. V gave up 6 bases and J gave up 0 bases, with 12 bases separating them. The CDR3 DNA sequence: TGTGCCATCAGCCCTAGGCCGGATAGCAATCAGCCCCAGCATTTT. Its translation is CAISPRPDSNQPQHF.

J is TRBJ1-3 and V is TRBV7-2; possibly TRBD1 for D (5 bases). The CDR3 length is 15 residues. Trimming cost V 2 bases and J 4 bases, with 12 bases left between them. Germline V gene lookup returns CDR1 SGHTA and CDR2 FQGNSA. For the CDR3, the DNA is TGTGCCAGCAGCTTATCGGCAGGGTCAGGAAACACCATATATTTT. This sequence encodes CASSLSAGSGNTIYF.

The chain is built from TRBV2 and TRBJ1-2; weak D call: TRBD1 (5 bases). This CDR3 region has 14 residues. Germline assignment: CDR1 SNHLY and CDR2 FYNNEI. Trimming took 7 bases from V and 2 from J, leaving 14 bases between them. The CDR3 reads CASKDSTLNYGYTF. The CDR3 DNA is TGTGCCAGCAAAGACAGCACGTTAAACTATGGCTACACCTTC.

To note about this clone: Other DNA sequences from this sample encode an identical CDR3 as well. The V and J genes are TRBV2 and TRBJ1-2; TRBD1 matches at 7 bases. The trim removed 6 bases at V and 2 bases at J, leaving 3 bases unmatched. CDR3 length: 13 residues. In germline, CDR1 is SNHLY, CDR2 FYNNEI. DNA for the CDR3: TGTGCCAGCAGCACGGACAGGAACTATGGCTACACCTTC. Its protein is CASSTDRNYGYTF.

CDR3 sequence reads: CASSFGTTNTIYF. The DNA of the CDR3 is TGTGCCAGCAGTTTTGGGACTACGAACACCATATATTTT. V is TRBV28 and J is TRBJ1-3; TRBD1 is a possible D gene (5 bases). From germline, CDR1 is MDHEN and CDR2 SYDVKM. Trimming took off 3 bases at V and 7 bases at J, with 10 bases between the two ends. There are 13 residues in the CDR3. Filled out from reference TRBV28 and TRBJ1-3, the complete variable domain reads DVKVTQSSRYLVKRTGEKVFLECVQDMDHENMFWYRQDPGLGLRLIYFSYDVKMKEKGDIPEGYSVSREKKERFSLILESASTNQTSMYLCASSFGTTNTIYFGEGSWLTVV.

The chain is built from TRBV5-4 and TRBJ2-7; 7 nucleotides match TRBD1. The CDR3 has 14 amino acids. V shed 5 bases and J 4 bases; nucleotides not matched to a gene: 9. Germline V gene data show CDR1 as SGHNT and CDR2 as YYREEE (reference sequence). The DNA for the CDR3 is TGTGCCAGCAGTTCCCTCGACAGGGATTACGAGCAGTACTTC. Amino acids: CASSSLDRDYEQYF.

The rearrangement joins TRBV7-9 to TRBJ1-2, with D possibly being TRBD1 (6 bases). Germline V gives CDR1 SEHNR, CDR2 FQNEAQ (reference sequence). Trimming removed 7 bases at V and 4 bases at J, with 10 bases between. CDR3 size: 12 residues. CDR3 region: CASNREGYGYTF. CDR3 nucleotide sequence: TGTGCCAGCAACAGGGAGGGCTATGGCTACACCTTC.

This chain links TRBV29-1 with TRBJ2-7, with TRBD1 as a possible D gene (6 bases). CDR1 and CDR2 (germline): SQVTM, ANQGSEA. Trimming took off 6 bases at V and 3 bases at J, with 12 bases between the two ends. This CDR3 is built from 12 residues. CDR3 coding DNA: TGCAGCGTGGGGGCAAGAGGCTACGAGCAGTACTTC. Protein sequence: CSVGARGYEQYF.

This chain connects TRBV2 to TRBJ2-3; the match to TRBD2 covers 10 bases. The CDR3 is made up of 14 amino acids. The V gene end was trimmed by 10 bases and the J gene end by 6 bases; junction bases not matched to a gene: 10. The V gene's germline CDR1 is SNHLY and CDR2 FYNNEI. CDR3 DNA sequence: TGTGCCACAGAGCGGGGGGGCCGAGGTGATACGCAGTATTTT. Amino acids: CATERGGRGDTQYF.